Given below is one T cell receptor (beta chain) in context. Its antigen target is currently unknown. Base qualities are not recorded, but no much larger clone differs from it by a single base. Measured from the cysteine to the phenylalanine, the CDR3 is 13 residues long. Left in the record is the CDR3 DNA by itself, 39 bases read in frame from the first base. CDR1 and CDR2 are drawn from the germline V gene (reference sequence): LNHDA, SQIVND. The junction carries 15 bases between V and J, which are trimmed by 5 bases and 8 bases respectively. These data come from a study of T cells in localized non-small cell lung cancer (dated by TCRdb to 2018 to 2020). General notes on the study: Comparing tumors with uninvolved tumor-adjacent lungs, the study looked at the T cell repertoires of fewer than 250 patients with early-stage NSCLC. Of the NSCLC patients, approximately 130 were male and about a hundred were female, and the mean age was approximately 66 years. The cohort was made up of hundreds of treatment-naive NSCLC patients whose localized lung tumors had been resected. The paper as a whole reports these results and caveats: A median of roughly 56 of the top 100 tumor clones were detected in paired uninvolved adjacent lung, and 28 of these tumor clones were also found among the top 100 clones of the paired uninvolved adjacent lung. Because the study design was exploratory, TCR variables were selected using unadjusted p-values without false-discovery rate correction. Because multi-region sequencing of the tumors was not done, intratumor heterogeneity could not be ruled out. The highest T cell clonality was observed in uninvolved tumor-adjacent lung, where clonality exceeded that of tumor, suggesting that antigenic responses were more focused in uninvolved tumor-adjacent lung. Longer overall survival was associated with higher T cell density in blood, whereas shorter survival was associated with higher clonality in adjacent lung.

At diagnosis, tumor, uninvolved tumor-adjacent lung and peripheral blood were collected and then preserved as a mix of FFPE and fresh-frozen material. For TCR repertoire profiling, blood samples were analyzed as peripheral blood mononuclear cells. TCR beta CDR3 regions were sequenced from DNA using the immunoSEQ Assay. Under the source paper's analysis protocol: To compute T cell density, TCR beta template counts were normalized to usable DNA, which was estimated by amplifying housekeeping genes. The preseqR package was used to estimate richness by extrapolating to 400,000 templates for PBMC samples and to 120,000 templates for tissue samples. Clonality was defined by subtracting Pielou's evenness from one. Tissue-enriched TCRs were identified through differential abundance testing performed on productive amino-acid clonotypes, with a minimum total count of 5 and an alpha of 0.1. The Jaccard Index and the Morisita Overlap Index were used to quantify repertoire overlap between compartments. GLIPH grouped TCR beta CDR3s together with public tetramer-defined viral CDR3s, and a viral motif had to include at least three viral sequences and show V-gene enrichment. In TCRdb, the immuneACCESS table is reduced to in-frame sequences with V and J assigned. These tables do not hold every clone; where another copy was compared, an unresolved V gene accounts for under half, and the others remain unexplained. V and J calls plus clone size are reproduced from that table; the DNA served to infer D and trimming. Across this sample there are around 92,000 clones, with roughly 91% seen only once. The ten largest make up roughly 4.3% of the sample.

The rearrangement combines TRBV19 with TRBJ2-5, with TRBD2 perhaps the D gene, on 6 matching bases. The clonotype comes from a woman between 35 and 75 years old with stage II squamous cell lung carcinoma. The sequencing used PBMCs, collected before any cancer treatment. The CDR3 loop reads CASSFRGAGTQYF. The DNA sequence is as follows: TGTGCCAGTAGTTTTCGAGGAGCGGGTACCCAGTACTTC.